The present entry profiles one T cell receptor beta chain with its context. What it binds is unknown. The sample is drawn from a study of T-cell reconstitution after alpha-beta-depleted transplantation in children. The study, taken as a whole, reports: Two months or so post-transplant, alpha-beta T cells reportedly derived from several hundred expanded graft clones.

The ends lost 1 base at V and 8 bases at J; junction bases unmatched: 13. The V gene's germline CDR1 is SGHDN and CDR2 FVKESK. This CDR3 has 17 amino acids. Molecular barcoding with unique molecular identifiers was used for the TCRbeta library. TCRdb passed the PCR reads through MiXCR, listing each CDR3 protein once. Found here are 450,000 to 700,000 distinct CDR3 sequences, 25% to 30% of them singletons; the top ten hold about 35%. This receptor was obtained from a boy under two years old with Wiskott-Aldrich syndrome, due to receive a stem cell transplant. V usage is TRBV14 and J usage is TRBJ2-1; 8 nucleotides line up with TRBD1. The sequenced sample was PBMCs, obtained before TCRalphabeta/CD19-depleted stem cell transplant. The CDR3 here is CASSQVFRGLSPDEQFF. Here the CDR3 DNA reads TGTGCCAGCAGCCAAGTGTTCAGGGGGCTCTCCCCAGATGAGCAGTTCTTC.